One T cell receptor (beta chain) is described in this entry. The sample belongs to a study of cytomegalovirus exposure and HLA in healthy donors. Germline V CDR1 and CDR2: MNHEY, SMNVEV (reference sequence). The trim removed 5 bases at V and 5 bases at J, leaving 7 bases unmatched. The CDR3 is 16 amino acids. Primers for the PCR totalled 60 Vbeta and 13 Jbeta. Generated by immunoSEQ multiplex PCR, the TCRdb table keeps only in-frame clones and is missing some. The sample carries 150,000 to 200,000 clones, around 80% recorded once. The rearrangement joins TRBV27 to TRBJ2-1; 12 bases match TRBD2. Material: PBMCs. The TCR was taken from a girl between 10 and 17 years old in good health and CMV-seropositive. CDR3 amino acids: CASSTKTSGSNNEQFF. For the CDR3, the DNA is TGTGCCAGCAGTACGAAGACTAGCGGGAGTAACAATGAGCAGTTCTTC.